This entry features one T cell receptor (beta chain) sequence. What antigen it recognizes has not been identified. No much larger clone is present one base from it, and per-base qualities are unavailable. For CDR1 and CDR2, the germline V gene lists SGHRS and YFSETQ. The germline ends are 5 bases apart after V is trimmed by 1 base and J by 4 bases. There are 12 amino acids in the CDR3, from cysteine to phenylalanine inclusive. The sequence is cut down to CDR3 DNA, 36 bases in frame from base 1. The library came from the immunoSEQ multiplex PCR assay. Imported from immuneACCESS, the table was reduced by TCRdb to in-frame sequences with V and J called. These copies leave out some clones; in studies compared against another copy, an unresolved V gene accounts for under half, and the cause of the remainder is not known. In all, the sample holds approximately 50,000 clones, and 92% of those were seen once. Jointly, the top ten make up nearly 0.4% of the sample.

The record originates from a study of T cell changes during pregnancy in multiple sclerosis (dated by TCRdb to 2018 to 2020). Study-level background: The study looked at changes in the T cell repertoire across pregnancy in women with multiple sclerosis.

The source material was CD4+ T cells from peripheral blood mononuclear cells, sampled after pregnancy. The rearranged segments are TRBV5-1 and TRBJ2-5; no D gene is confidently identified. This clonotype originated in a female donor with multiple sclerosis, enrolled in a pregnancy study. DNA sequence: TGCGCCAGCAGCTTGTCCCGAGAGACCCAGTACTTC. Its translation reads: CASSLSRETQYF. Outside the CDR3, residues come from the reference TRBV5-1 and TRBJ2-5 proteins, so the full variable domain is: KAGVTQTPRYLIKTRGQQVTLSCSPISGHRSVSWYQQTPGQGLQFLFEYFSETQRNKGNFPGRFSGRQFSNSRSEMNVSTLELGDSALYLCASSLSRETQYFGPGTRLLVL.